The 14 T cell receptor beta chains given below trace back to one sample, sequenced in a study of identical twins. TCRdb processed the 5' RACE reads anew with MiXCR; each CDR3 protein has one entry. The table shows 460,000 or so distinct CDR3 sequences, with over 12% occurring only once. These data were also filed under a second study, of yellow fever vaccine responses in identical twins.

The sample comprised CD4+ T cells sorted from blood. All receptors come from a young woman in good health.

The genes are TRBV5-1 and TRBJ2-7; TRBD2 matches 13 bases. Germline-derived CDR1 and CDR2 are SGHRS and YFSETQ. V was pared by 3 bases and J by 3 bases, with 12 bases of the junction left unmatched. The CDR3 runs to 18 residues. The CDR3 is CASSSGLAGLKTNYEQYF. CDR3 in DNA: TGCGCCAGCAGCTCGGGACTAGCGGGACTAAAGACCAACTACGAGCAGTACTTC.

The chain couples TRBV2 to TRBJ2-3; D gene unclear. The CDR3 is 14 residues long. Germline assignment: CDR1 SNHLY and CDR2 FYNNEI. Trimming cost V 4 bases and J 2 bases, with 10 bases left between them. The CDR3 DNA follows: TGTGCCAGCAGTGGACTGGAGTACACAGATACGCAGTATTTT. Translation gives CASSGLEYTDTQYF.

This clonotype was counted a few times. This sequence joins TRBV3-1 and TRBJ2-7; 8 positions match TRBD1. CDR3 length equals 17 residues. The germline V gene encodes CDR1 LGHDT and CDR2 YNNKEL (reference sequence). Trimming cost V 1 base and J 0 bases; bases outside gene matches: 8. The DNA for the CDR3 is TGTGCCAGCAGCCAAGTTCTAACAGGGGGGCCCTCCTACGAGCAGTACTTC. Its translation: CASSQVLTGGPSYEQYF.

In this sample, this clonotype turned up a few times. This chain links TRBV10-3 with TRBJ1-4; 9 nucleotides line up with TRBD1. Germline lookup yields CDR1 ENHRY and CDR2 SYGVKD. The CDR3 has 13 residues. After removal of 9 bases from V and 7 bases from J, the junction contained 6 bases not matched to a gene. This CDR3 is CAIAGQGTEKLFF. CDR3 coding DNA: TGTGCCATTGCGGGACAGGGAACTGAAAAACTGTTTTTT.

The chain couples TRBV6-5 to TRBJ2-7; a possible D gene is TRBD1 (5 bases). V lost 4 bases and J lost 3, with 13 bases in between. This CDR3 spans 14 amino acids. Germline CDR1 is MNHEY and CDR2 is SVGAGI. This CDR3 reads CASSSVQVSYEQYF. The CDR3 bases are TGTGCCAGCAGTTCGGTACAGGTGAGCTACGAGCAGTACTTC.

A few counts support this clonotype. The rearrangement uses TRBV29-1 and TRBJ2-7; no firm D call. The CDR3 covers 15 residues. Germline values: CDR1 SQVTM, CDR2 ANQGSEA. V was pared by 0 bases and J by 3 bases, with 15 bases between. CDR3 sequence: CSVEEQLIKDYEQYF. The CDR3 bases are TGCAGCGTTGAAGAACAACTAATAAAGGACTACGAGCAGTACTTC.

This clonotype was found a few times. The V call is TRBV12-3 or TRBV12-4, the J call TRBJ2-7; perhaps TRBD2 as D (6 bases). With 6 bases removed from V and 6 bases from J, the gap between germline ends came to 21 bases. CDR3 size: 15 residues. The CDR3 sequence is CASSPVGGGSGEQYF. The CDR3 DNA reads as TGTGCCAGCAGCCCCGTGGGCGGAGGGAGTGGCGAGCAGTACTTC.

This clonotype appeared a few times. The chain combines TRBV3-1 with TRBJ2-2, with D perhaps given as TRBD1 or TRBD2 (6 bases each). V shed 0 bases and J shed 4 bases, with 12 bases lying between them. The germline gives CDR1 LGHDT, CDR2 YNNKEL (reference sequence). The CDR3 runs 16 residues. Here the CDR3 DNA reads TGTGCCAGCAGCCAAGATCCGGGGGCTATCACCGGGGAGCTGTTTTTT. Its translation: CASSQDPGAITGELFF. Combining the CDR3 with reference TRBV3-1 and TRBJ2-2 gives the whole variable domain DTAVSQTPKYLVTQMGNDKSIKCEQNLGHDTMYWYKQDSKKFLKIMFSYNNKELIINETVPNRFSPKSPDKAHLNLHINSLELGDSAVYFCASSQDPGAITGELFFGEGSRLTVL.

Notes on this clonotype: Since a much larger clone is just one base distant, this may be a read error. The chain uses TRBV4-3 and TRBJ2-1; 14 nucleotides line up with TRBD2. Germline values: CDR1 LGHNA, CDR2 YSLEER. CDR3 length equals 14 residues. For the CDR3, the DNA is TGCGCCAGGAGCCTGGGACTAGCGGGAGTTGAGCAGTTCTTC. This codes for CARSLGLAGVEQFF.

This sequence joins TRBV27 and TRBJ2-5; TRBD1 matches 9 bases. Germline CDR1 and CDR2: MNHEY and SMNVEV (reference sequence). J lost 7 bases, V lost 7 bases, and 7 bases had no gene match. There are 13 residues in the CDR3. Written as DNA, the CDR3 is TGTGCCAGCACTGCGACAGGGGGTGGGACCCAGTACTTC. Translated: CASTATGGGTQYF.

The rearrangement joins TRBV20-1 to TRBJ2-5; D may correspond to TRBD1 or TRBD2 (6 bases each). This CDR3 is 12 amino acids long. V shed 7 bases and J shed 6 bases, with 15 bases lying between them. Germline CDR1 and CDR2: DFQATT and SNEGSKA (reference sequence). CDR3 loop: CSVARGEQTQYF. The CDR3 nucleotides read TGCAGTGTTGCAAGGGGGGAACAGACCCAGTACTTC.

This clonotype was picked up a small number of times. The chain employs TRBV6-5 and TRBJ2-7; TRBD1 is a possible D gene (6 bases). The CDR3 runs 15 residues. In germline, CDR1 is MNHEY, CDR2 SVGAGI. V shed 0 bases and J shed 0 bases, with 9 bases lying between them. The CDR3 region has the DNA TGTGCCAGCAGTTACTCTCCCAGGGGCTCCTACGAGCAGTACTTC. Translation: CASSYSPRGSYEQYF.

This clonotype was seen a handful of times. The J gene is TRBJ2-5, the V gene TRBV5-1; 11 bases are a match to TRBD2. This CDR3 region has 16 residues. Unmatched junction bases numbered 2, after V lost 0 bases and J lost 1 base. CDR1 SGHRS and CDR2 YFSETQ come from the germline V gene. CDR3 DNA: TGCGCCAGCAGCTTGGGACTAGCGGGACCCCAAGAGACCCAGTACTTC. Its translation is CASSLGLAGPQETQYF.

Concerning this clonotype: This may be a read error: a much more frequent sequence differs by one nucleotide. The chain links TRBV5-1 to TRBJ2-1; D not certain. The CDR3 spans 13 residues. In germline, CDR1 is SGHRS, CDR2 YFSETQ. CDR3 residues: CTSSPTGEERWFF. The CDR3 nucleotides read TGCACCAGCAGCCCTACCGGAGAAGAAAGGTGGTTCTTC. The complete variable domain, with remaining parts taken from reference TRBV5-1 and TRBJ2-1, reads KAGVTQTPRYLIKTRGQQVTLSCSPISGHRSVSWYQQTPGQGLQFLFEYFSETQRNKGNFPGRFSGRQFSNSRSEMNVSTLELGDSALYLCTSSPTGEERWFFGPGTRLTVL.